This T cell receptor beta chain originates from a study of blood T cells in healthy people across ages. The donors, all healthy, were Caucasians living in Russia, aged about 6 to 95. A minimum of 7 million PBMCs was isolated per sample. A word on this clonotype: Its antigen is unidentified. One end of the junction fails to match germline, which may point to a read error.

Primers used in a second PCR of about 7 to 12 cycles were a sample-barcoded 5' primer and a J-beta primer mix. TCRdb fed the 5' RACE reads into MiXCR, producing one record per CDR3 protein. This repertoire shows 1.5 million to 2 million distinct CDR3 sequences, roughly 43% found once; its top ten account for 20% to 25%. Broader study findings: Fewer expanded clones and more diversity marked long-lived versus aged donors. It was held that diversity estimates obtained from one million T cells represented underestimates.

The length of the CDR3 is 14 residues. Germline V gene lookup returns CDR1 ENHRY and CDR2 SYGVKD. The chain recombines TRBV10-3 with TRBJ2-3, with 9 positions matching TRBD2. The TCR comes from a human donor in good health. What was sequenced was blood. The CDR3 reads CAINEGLAQDTQYF. The CDR3 nucleotides read TGTGCCATCAATGAGGGACTAGCTCAAGATACGCAGTATTTT.